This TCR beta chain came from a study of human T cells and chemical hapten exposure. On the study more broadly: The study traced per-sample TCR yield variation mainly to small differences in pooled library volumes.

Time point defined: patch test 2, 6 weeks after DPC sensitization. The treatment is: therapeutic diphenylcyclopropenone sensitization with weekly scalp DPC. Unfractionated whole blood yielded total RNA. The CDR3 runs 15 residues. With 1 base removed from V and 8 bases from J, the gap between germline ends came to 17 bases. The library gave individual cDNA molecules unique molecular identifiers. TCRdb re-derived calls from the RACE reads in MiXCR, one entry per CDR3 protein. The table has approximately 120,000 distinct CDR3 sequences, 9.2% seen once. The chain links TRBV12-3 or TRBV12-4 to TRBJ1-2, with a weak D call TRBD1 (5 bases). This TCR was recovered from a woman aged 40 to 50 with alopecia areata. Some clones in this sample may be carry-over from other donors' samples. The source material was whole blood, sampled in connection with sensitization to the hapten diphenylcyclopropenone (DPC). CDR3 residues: CASSLGVYPGEGYTF. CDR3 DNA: TGTGCCAGCAGTTTAGGAGTTTACCCGGGGGAAGGCTACACCTTC.